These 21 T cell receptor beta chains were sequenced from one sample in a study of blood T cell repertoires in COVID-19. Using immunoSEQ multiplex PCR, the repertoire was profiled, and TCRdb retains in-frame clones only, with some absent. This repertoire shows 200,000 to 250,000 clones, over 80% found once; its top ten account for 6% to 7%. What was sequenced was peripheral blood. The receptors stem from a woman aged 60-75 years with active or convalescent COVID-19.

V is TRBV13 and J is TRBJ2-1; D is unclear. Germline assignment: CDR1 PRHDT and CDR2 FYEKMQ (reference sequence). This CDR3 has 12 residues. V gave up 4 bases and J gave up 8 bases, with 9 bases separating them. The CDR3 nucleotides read TGTGCCAGCAGCTCTCAAGCTCATGAGCAGTTCTTC. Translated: CASSSQAHEQFF.

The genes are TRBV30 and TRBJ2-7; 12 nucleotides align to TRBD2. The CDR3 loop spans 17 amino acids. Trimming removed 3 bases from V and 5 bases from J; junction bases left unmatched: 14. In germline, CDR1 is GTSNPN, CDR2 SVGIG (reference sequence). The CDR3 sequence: CAWRWPLAGGSRDEQYF. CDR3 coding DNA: TGTGCCTGGAGGTGGCCTCTAGCGGGAGGGAGCCGGGACGAGCAGTACTTC.

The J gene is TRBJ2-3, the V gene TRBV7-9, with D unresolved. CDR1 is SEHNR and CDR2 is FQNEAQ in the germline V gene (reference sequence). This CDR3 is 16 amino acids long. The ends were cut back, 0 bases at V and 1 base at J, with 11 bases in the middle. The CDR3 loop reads CASSLAFQVRTDTQYF. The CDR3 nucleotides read TGTGCCAGCAGCTTAGCTTTTCAGGTGCGCACAGATACGCAGTATTTT.

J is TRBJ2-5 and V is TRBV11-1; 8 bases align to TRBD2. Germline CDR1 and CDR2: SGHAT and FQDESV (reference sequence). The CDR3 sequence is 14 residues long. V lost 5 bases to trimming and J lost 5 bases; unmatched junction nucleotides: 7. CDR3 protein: CASSTRTSKETQYF. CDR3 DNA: TGTGCCAGCAGCACACGGACTAGCAAGGAGACCCAGTACTTC. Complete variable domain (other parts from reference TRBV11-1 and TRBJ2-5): EAEVAQSPRYKITEKSQAVAFWCDPISGHATLYWYRQILGQGPELLVQFQDESVVDDSQLPKDRFSAERLKGVDSTLKIQPAELGDSAMYLCASSTRTSKETQYFGPGTRLLVL.

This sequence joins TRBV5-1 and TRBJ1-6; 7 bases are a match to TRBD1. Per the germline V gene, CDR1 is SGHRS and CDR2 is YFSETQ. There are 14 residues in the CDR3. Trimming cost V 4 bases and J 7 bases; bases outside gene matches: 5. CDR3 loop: CASSIRDSNSPLHF. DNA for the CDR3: TGCGCCAGCAGCATACGGGACAGCAATTCACCCCTCCACTTT.

This chain's CDR3 is CATSRVQGYEQYF. The DNA of the CDR3 is TGTGCCACCAGCAGGGTACAGGGCTACGAGCAGTACTTC. The chain uses TRBV15 and TRBJ2-7, with D possibly TRBD1 on 6 matching bases. Germline V gene lookup returns CDR1 LNHNV and CDR2 YYDKDF (reference sequence). The CDR3 contains 13 residues. Trimming stripped 3 bases from V and 3 bases from J, with 9 bases between.

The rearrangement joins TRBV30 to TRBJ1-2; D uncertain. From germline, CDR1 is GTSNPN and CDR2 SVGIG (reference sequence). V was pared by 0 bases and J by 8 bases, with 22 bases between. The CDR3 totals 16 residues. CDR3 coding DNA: TGTGCCTGGAGTGTACGTAGAGCCCTAGGCCGCCACGGCTACACCTTC. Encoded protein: CAWSVRRALGRHGYTF.

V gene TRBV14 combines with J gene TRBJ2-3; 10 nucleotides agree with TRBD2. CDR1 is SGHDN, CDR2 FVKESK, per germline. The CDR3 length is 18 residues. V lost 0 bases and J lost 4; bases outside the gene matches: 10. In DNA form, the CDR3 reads TGTGCCAGCAGCCAAGATACGTTAGCGGGGGGCCCGGCAGATACGCAGTATTTT. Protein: CASSQDTLAGGPADTQYF.

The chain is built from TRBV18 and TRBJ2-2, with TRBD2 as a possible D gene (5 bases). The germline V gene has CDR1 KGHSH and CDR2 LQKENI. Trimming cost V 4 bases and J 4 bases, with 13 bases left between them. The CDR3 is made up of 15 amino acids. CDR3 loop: CASSLGSRGTGELFF. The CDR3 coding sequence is TGTGCCAGCTCACTTGGGAGTAGAGGCACCGGGGAGCTGTTTTTT.

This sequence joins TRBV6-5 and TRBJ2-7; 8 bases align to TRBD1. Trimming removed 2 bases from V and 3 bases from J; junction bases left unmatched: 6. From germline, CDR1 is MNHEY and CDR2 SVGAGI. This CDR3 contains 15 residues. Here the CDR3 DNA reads TGTGCCAGCAGTTACGACAGGGGAAACCTCTACGAGCAGTACTTC. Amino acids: CASSYDRGNLYEQYF.

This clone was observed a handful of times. The chain's CDR3 is CATSPSGSLGEQFF. The CDR3, as DNA: TGTGCCACCAGCCCTAGCGGAAGTCTTGGAGAGCAGTTCTTC. The genes are TRBV15 and TRBJ2-1; 7 nucleotides agree with TRBD2. Per the germline V gene, CDR1 is LNHNV and CDR2 is YYDKDF (reference sequence). V shed 5 bases and J 10 bases; nucleotides not matched to a gene: 11. The CDR3 runs to 14 residues.

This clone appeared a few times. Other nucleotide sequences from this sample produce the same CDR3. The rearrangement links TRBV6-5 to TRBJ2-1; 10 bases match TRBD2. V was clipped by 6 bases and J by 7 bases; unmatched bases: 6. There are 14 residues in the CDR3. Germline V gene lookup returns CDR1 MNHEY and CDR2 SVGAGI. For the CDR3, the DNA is TGTGCCAGCAGGTTAGCGGGAGGCGGGAATGAGCAGTTCTTC. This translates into CASRLAGGGNEQFF.

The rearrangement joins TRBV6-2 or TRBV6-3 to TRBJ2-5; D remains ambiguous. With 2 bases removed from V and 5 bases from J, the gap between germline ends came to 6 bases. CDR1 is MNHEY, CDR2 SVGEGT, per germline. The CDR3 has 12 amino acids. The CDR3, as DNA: TGTGCCAGCAGTTACGGGCATGAGACCCAGTACTTC. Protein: CASSYGHETQYF.

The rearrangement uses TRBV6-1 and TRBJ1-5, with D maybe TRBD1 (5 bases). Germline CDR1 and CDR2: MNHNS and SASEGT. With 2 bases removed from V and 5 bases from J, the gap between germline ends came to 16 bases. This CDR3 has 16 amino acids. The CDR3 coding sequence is TGTGCCAGCAGTGAAAGGGGCACCGAGAACCATCAGCCCCAGCATTTT. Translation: CASSERGTENHQPQHF.

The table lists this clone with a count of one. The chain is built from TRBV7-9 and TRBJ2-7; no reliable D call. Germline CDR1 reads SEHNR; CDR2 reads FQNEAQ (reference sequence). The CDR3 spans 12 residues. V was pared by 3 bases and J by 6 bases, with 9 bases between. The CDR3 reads CASSFRFVEQYF. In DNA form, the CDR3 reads TGTGCCAGCAGCTTCCGGTTTGTCGAGCAGTACTTC.

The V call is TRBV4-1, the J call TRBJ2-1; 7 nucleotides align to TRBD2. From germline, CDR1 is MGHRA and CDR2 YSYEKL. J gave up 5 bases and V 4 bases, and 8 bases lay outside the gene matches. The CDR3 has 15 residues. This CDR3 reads CASSRRDYSHNEQFF. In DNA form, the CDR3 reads TGCGCCAGCAGCCGCCGGGACTATTCCCACAATGAGCAGTTCTTC.

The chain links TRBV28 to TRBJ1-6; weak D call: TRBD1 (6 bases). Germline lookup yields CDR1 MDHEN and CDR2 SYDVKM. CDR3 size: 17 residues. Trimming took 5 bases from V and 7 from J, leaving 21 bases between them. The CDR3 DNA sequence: TGTGCCAGCAGTCCCACGCGGGGGGGCGGATTAAATTCACCCCTCCACTTT. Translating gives CASSPTRGGGLNSPLHF. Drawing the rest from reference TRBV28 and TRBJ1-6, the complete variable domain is DVKVTQSSRYLVKRTGEKVFLECVQDMDHENMFWYRQDPGLGLRLIYFSYDVKMKEKGDIPEGYSVSREKKERFSLILESASTNQTSMYLCASSPTRGGGLNSPLHFGNGTRLTVT.

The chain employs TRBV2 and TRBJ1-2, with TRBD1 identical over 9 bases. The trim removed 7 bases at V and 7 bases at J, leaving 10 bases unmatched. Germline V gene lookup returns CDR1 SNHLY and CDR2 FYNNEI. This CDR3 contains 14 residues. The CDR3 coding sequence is TGTGCCAGCACCCCCGGGACAGGGACTAGTGGCTACACCTTC. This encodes CASTPGTGTSGYTF.

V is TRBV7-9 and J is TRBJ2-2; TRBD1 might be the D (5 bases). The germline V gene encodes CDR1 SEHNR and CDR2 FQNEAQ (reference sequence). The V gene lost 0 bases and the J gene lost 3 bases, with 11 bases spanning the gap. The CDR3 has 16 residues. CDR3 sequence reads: CASSLAGRADTGELFF. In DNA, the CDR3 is TGTGCCAGCAGCTTAGCCGGCAGGGCGGACACCGGGGAGCTGTTTTTT.

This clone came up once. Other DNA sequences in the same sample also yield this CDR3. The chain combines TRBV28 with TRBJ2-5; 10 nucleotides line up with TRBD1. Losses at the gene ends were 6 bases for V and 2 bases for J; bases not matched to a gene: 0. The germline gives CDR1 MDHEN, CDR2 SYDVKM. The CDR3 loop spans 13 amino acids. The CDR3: CASRGQGQETQYF. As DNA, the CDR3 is TGTGCCAGCAGGGGACAGGGGCAAGAGACCCAGTACTTC. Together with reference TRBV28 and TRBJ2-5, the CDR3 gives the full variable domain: DVKVTQSSRYLVKRTGEKVFLECVQDMDHENMFWYRQDPGLGLRLIYFSYDVKMKEKGDIPEGYSVSREKKERFSLILESASTNQTSMYLCASRGQGQETQYFGPGTRLLVL.

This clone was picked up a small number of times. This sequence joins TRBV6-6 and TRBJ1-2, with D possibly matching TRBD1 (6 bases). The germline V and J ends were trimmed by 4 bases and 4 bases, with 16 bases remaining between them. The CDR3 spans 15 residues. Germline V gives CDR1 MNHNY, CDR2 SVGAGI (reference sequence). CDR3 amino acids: CASSWGAGGGYGYTF. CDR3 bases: TGTGCCAGCAGTTGGGGTGCTGGGGGCGGCTATGGCTACACCTTC.